Below, 2 T cell receptor beta chains from the same sample are listed, as sequenced in a study of cytomegalovirus exposure and HLA in healthy donors. A multiplex PCR was run with 60 Vbeta primers and 13 Jbeta primers. Assay: immunoSEQ multiplex PCR; the TCRdb copy retains only in-frame clones and omits some. The repertoire holds about 130,000 clones, with just over 70% as singletons. Sequenced sample: PBMCs. The receptors stem from a woman aged 60-75 years in good health and CMV-seropositive.

The rearrangement links TRBV7-9 to TRBJ1-1; 8 nucleotides agree with TRBD1. CDR1 SEHNR and CDR2 FQNEAQ come from the germline V gene (reference sequence). This CDR3 spans 16 amino acids. The V gene end was trimmed by 4 bases and the J gene end by 0 bases; junction bases not matched to a gene: 7. The CDR3 DNA follows: TGTGCCAGCAGCTGGACAGGGACTTTGATGAACACTGAAGCTTTCTTT. It encodes CASSWTGTLMNTEAFF.

DNA of the CDR3: TGTGCCAGCAGCCCCCGGACTAGCGGATCTTACAATGAGCAGTTCTTC. Its translation: CASSPRTSGSYNEQFF. The chain employs TRBV9 and TRBJ2-1; TRBD2 matches 10 bases. The CDR3 extends over 16 amino acids. V gave up 4 bases and J gave up 4 bases; unmatched junction bases: 8. Germline CDR1 is SGDLS and CDR2 is YYNGEE.